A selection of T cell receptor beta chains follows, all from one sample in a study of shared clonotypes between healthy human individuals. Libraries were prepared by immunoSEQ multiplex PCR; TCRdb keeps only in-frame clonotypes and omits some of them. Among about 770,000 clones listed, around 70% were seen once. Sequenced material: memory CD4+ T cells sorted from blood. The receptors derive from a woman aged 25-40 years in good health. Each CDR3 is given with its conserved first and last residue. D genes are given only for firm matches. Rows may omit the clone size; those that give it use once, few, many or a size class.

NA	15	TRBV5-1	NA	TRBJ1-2	TGCGCCAGCAGCCGGGGGGATCGGGATAACTATGGCTACACCTTC	CASSRGDRDNYGYTF
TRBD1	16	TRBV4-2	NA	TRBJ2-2	TGTGCCAGCAGCCCCAGGGGACAGAGAAACACCGGGGAGCTGTTTTTT	CASSPRGQRNTGELFF
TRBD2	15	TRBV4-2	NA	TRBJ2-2	TGTGCCAGCAGACACGGACTAGCGGACACCGGGGAGCTGTTTTTT	CASRHGLADTGELFF
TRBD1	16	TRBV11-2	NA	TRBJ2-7	TGTGCCAGCAGCTTATTCTCCGATGGACAGGGGGGAGGGCAGTACTTC	CASSLFSDGQGGGQYF
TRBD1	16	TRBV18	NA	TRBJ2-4	TGTGCCAGCTCCGATTGGACAGGGGGGACCAAAAACATTCAGTACTTC	CASSDWTGGTKNIQYF
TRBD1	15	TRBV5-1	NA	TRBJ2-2	TGCGCCAGCAGCTGGGACAGCCCCGAGACCGGGGAGCTGTTTTTT	CASSWDSPETGELFF
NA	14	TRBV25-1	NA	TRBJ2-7	TGTGCCAGCAGTGGTGGGAGGGGGGCCTACGAGCAGTACTTC	CASSGGRGAYEQYF
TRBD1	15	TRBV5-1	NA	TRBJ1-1	TGCGCCAGCGAGATTGCGGGACAGGGGGGCACTGAAGCTTTCTTT	CASEIAGQGGTEAFF
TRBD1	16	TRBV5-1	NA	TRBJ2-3	TGCGCCAGCAGCCCCGGGACAGGGGCTATCACAGATACGCAGTATTTT	CASSPGTGAITDTQYF
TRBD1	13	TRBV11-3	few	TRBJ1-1	TGTGCCAGCAGTGACAGGGAGAACACTGAAGCTTTCTTT	CASSDRENTEAFF
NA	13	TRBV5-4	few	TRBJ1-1	TGTGCCAGCAGCCCGGACAGCAACACTGAAGCTTTCTTT	CASSPDSNTEAFF
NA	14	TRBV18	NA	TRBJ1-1	TGTGCCAGCTCACCAAGTTCCTGGGTCACTGAAGCTTTCTTT	CASSPSSWVTEAFF
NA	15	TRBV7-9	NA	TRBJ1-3	TGTGCCAGCAGCTTAGTGTCCTTCTCTGGAAACACCATATATTTT	CASSLVSFSGNTIYF
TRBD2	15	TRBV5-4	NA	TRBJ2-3	TGTGCCAGCAGCTTGAGAGCGGGAGGATCTGATACGCAGTATTTT	CASSLRAGGSDTQYF
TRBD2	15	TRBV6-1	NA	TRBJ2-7	TGTGCCAGCAGTGACCATAGCGGGAGGTCCTACGAGCAGTACTTC	CASSDHSGRSYEQYF
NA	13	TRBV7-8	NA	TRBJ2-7	TGTGCCAGCAGCTTGGGGAGGCCGGTCGAGCAGTACTTC	CASSLGRPVEQYF
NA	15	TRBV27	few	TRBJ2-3	TGTGCCAGCAGTTTCCTCGTCGGGGGCACAGATACGCAGTATTTT	CASSFLVGGTDTQYF
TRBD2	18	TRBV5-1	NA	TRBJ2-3	TGCGCCAGCAGCCGAAGCTCGTTAGCGGGAGGAGGCACAGATACGCAGTATTTT	CASSRSSLAGGGTDTQYF
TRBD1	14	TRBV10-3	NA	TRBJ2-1	TGTGCCATCAGTGAACCCGGGACAGTCAATGAGCAGTTCTTC	CAISEPGTVNEQFF
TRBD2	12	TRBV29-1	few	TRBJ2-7	TGCAGCGGGACTAGCGGTTTCTACGAGCAGTACTTC	CSGTSGFYEQYF
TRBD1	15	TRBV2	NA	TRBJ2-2	TGTGCCAGCAGTACAGGGGGCGCGAACACCGGGGAGCTGTTTTTT	CASSTGGANTGELFF
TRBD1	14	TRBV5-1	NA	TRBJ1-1	TGCGCCAGCAGACAGGGACAGGGATCTACTGAAGCTTTCTTT	CASRQGQGSTEAFF
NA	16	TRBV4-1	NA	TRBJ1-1	TGCGCCAGCAGCCAAGGATTTTTACGGGGAGTGGCTGAAGCTTTCTTT	CASSQGFLRGVAEAFF
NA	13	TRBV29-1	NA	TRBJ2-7	TGCAGCGTTGCCAGGGACACCTCCTACGAGCAGTACTTC	CSVARDTSYEQYF
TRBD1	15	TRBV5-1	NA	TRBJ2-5	TGCGCCAGCAGCTTGGCCGGGACAGTAGGAGAGACCCAGTACTTC	CASSLAGTVGETQYF
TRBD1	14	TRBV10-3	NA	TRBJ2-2	TGTGCCATCACGCCCAGGGGGCGCGCCGGGGAGCTGTTTTTT	CAITPRGRAGELFF
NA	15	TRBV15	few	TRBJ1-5	TGTGCCACCAGTGCCGGGCCAAGGGGCAATCAGCCCCAGCATTTT	CATSAGPRGNQPQHF
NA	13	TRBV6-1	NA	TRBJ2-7	TGTGCCAGCAGTTTATTGTCCTCCTACGAGCAGTACTTC	CASSLLSSYEQYF
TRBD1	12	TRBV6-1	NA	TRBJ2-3	TGTGCCAGCAGGAAAACAGGGGAGAGGCTGTATTTT	CASRKTGERLYF
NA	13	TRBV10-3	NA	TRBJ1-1	TGTGCCATCAGTGATCCCCCGAGGACTGAAGCTTTCTTT	CAISDPPRTEAFF
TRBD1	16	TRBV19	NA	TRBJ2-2	TGTGCCAGTAGAAATCTACAGGGGCAGGGCACCGGGGAGCTGTTTTTT	CASRNLQGQGTGELFF
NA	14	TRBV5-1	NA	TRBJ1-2	TGCGCCAGCAGCAACAGTATGACCACCTATGGCTACACCTTC	CASSNSMTTYGYTF
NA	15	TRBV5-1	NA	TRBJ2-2	TGCGCCAGCAGCTCAGGCAGGATGAACACCGGGGAGCTGTTTTTT	CASSSGRMNTGELFF
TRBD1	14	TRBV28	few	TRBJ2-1	TGTGCCAGCACAGGGACAGGGGTCCAGGGTGAGCAGTTCTTC	CASTGTGVQGEQFF
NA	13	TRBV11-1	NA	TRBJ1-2	TGTGCCAGCAGCTTGAACAGGAGAGGTGGCTACACCTTC	CASSLNRRGGYTF
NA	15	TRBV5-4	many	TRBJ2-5	TGTGCCAGCAGCCCGCCTAAGGGGGGGAGCGAGACCCAGTACTTC	CASSPPKGGSETQYF
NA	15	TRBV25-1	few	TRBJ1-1	TGTGCCAGCAGTGACGAGACTACAGGGTTCGCTGAAGCTTTCTTT	CASSDETTGFAEAFF
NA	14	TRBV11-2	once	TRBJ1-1	TGTGCCAGCAGCTTAGTGAAGGGGAACACTGAAGCTTTCTTT	CASSLVKGNTEAFF
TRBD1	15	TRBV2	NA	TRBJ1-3	TGTGCCAGCAGCGAATTGAGGGGGCCTGGAAACACCATATATTTT	CASSELRGPGNTIYF
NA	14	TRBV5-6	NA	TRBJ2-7	TGTGCCAGCAGCTTACTGGACAGCACCTACGAGCAGTACTTC	CASSLLDSTYEQYF
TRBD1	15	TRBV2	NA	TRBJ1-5	TGTGCCAGCAGTCTGACAGGGGGGAGCAATCAGCCCCAGCATTTT	CASSLTGGSNQPQHF
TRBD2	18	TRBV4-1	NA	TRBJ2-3	TGCGCCAGCAGCCAAGATCGTTCTAGCGGGACTAGCACAGATACGCAGTATTTT	CASSQDRSSGTSTDTQYF
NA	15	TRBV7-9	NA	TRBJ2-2	TGTGCCAGCAGCCCCTGGACAAGCCACACCGGGGAGCTGTTTTTT	CASSPWTSHTGELFF
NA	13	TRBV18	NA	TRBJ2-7	TGTGCCAGCTCACCACCGGCCGTATACGAGCAGTACTTC	CASSPPAVYEQYF
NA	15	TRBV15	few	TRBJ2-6	TGTGCCACCAGCGTCCGGACCTCTGGGGCCAACGTCCTGACTTTC	CATSVRTSGANVLTF
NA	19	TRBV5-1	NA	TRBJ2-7	TGCGCCAGCAGCGGGGGACATCTGCTCTACCTTCTATTCTCCTACGAGCAGTACTTC	CASSGGHLLYLLFSYEQYF